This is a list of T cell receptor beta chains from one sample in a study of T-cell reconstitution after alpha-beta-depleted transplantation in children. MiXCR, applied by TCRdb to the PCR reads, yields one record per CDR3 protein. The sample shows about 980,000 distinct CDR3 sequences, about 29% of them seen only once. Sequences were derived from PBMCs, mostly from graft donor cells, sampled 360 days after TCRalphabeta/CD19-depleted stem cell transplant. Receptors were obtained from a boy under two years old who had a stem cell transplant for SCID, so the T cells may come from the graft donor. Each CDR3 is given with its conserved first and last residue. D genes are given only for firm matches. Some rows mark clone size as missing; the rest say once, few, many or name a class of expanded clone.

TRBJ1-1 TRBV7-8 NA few TGTGCCAGCAGCTCCGGAGAGACTGAAGCTTTCTTT CASSSGETEAFF
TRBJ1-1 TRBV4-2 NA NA TGTGCCAGCAGCCACGAGACCTCAGGGCCCACTGAAGCTTTCTTT CASSHETSGPTEAFF
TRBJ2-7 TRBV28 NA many TGTGCCATCTCAGGACCTGGTTATGAGCAGTACTTC CAISGPGYEQYF
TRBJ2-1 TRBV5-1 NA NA TGCGCCAGCAGCTATAGGAATCACGATGAGCAGTTCTTC CASSYRNHDEQFF
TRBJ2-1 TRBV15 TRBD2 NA TGTGCCACCAGCAGAGATCGGGCTAGCGGGGACTCCTACAATGAGCAGTTCTTC CATSRDRASGDSYNEQFF
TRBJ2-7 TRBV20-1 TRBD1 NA TGCAGTCAAGTGGACGGGACAGGGGCATTCGAGCAGTACTTC CSQVDGTGAFEQYF
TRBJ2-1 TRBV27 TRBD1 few TGTGCCAGCAGTTTCGGGACAGGGGGCCTCGGCGAGCAGTTCTTC CASSFGTGGLGEQFF
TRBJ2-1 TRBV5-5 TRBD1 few TGTGCCAGCAGCTTGTGGACAGGGATCAATGAGCAGTTCTTC CASSLWTGINEQFF
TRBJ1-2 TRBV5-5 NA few TGTGCCAGCAGCTTCGCCGCAGGGACGAAGGATGGCTACACCTTC CASSFAAGTKDGYTF
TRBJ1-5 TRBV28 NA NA TGTGCCAGCAGTCCCTACCACCGCAATCAGCCCCAGCATTTT CASSPYHRNQPQHF
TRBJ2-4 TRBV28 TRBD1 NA TGTGCCAGCAGTTTTTTTACAGGGGGCACGGGCAAAAACATTCAGTACTTC CASSFFTGGTGKNIQYF
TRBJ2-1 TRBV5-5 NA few TGTGCCAGCAGCTTGCCTCCCCAGCGGTCCTACAATGAGCAGTTCTTC CASSLPPQRSYNEQFF
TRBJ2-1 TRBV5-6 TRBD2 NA TGTGCCAGCAGCTTGGTGACTAGCCCCAGGCTCAGTGAGCAGTTCTTC CASSLVTSPRLSEQFF
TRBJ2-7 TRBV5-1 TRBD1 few TGCGCCAGCAGCTTGGGCGGACAGGGCTGGGAGCAGTACTTC CASSLGGQGWEQYF
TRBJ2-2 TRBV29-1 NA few TGCAGCGCGCAATCAAGTCCCGGGGAGCTGTTTTTT CSAQSSPGELFF
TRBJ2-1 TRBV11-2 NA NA TGTGCCAGCAGCGAACAGGCCTCACAGTGGAGTGAGCAGTTCTTC CASSEQASQWSEQFF
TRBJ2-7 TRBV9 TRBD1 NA TGTGCCAGCAGCGCCCGGGACAGGGACTACGAGCAGTACTTC CASSARDRDYEQYF
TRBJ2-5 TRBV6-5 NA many TGTGCCAGCAGTTACTTACCCCAGGAGTCCCAAGAGACCCAGTACTTC CASSYLPQESQETQYF
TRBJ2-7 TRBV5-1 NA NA TGCGCCAGCAGCCCCACTTTTGGCTCCTACGAGCAGTACTTC CASSPTFGSYEQYF
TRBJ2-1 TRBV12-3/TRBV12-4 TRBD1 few TGTGCCAGCAGTAGCCGACAGGGTGGGTCCTACAATGAGCAGTTCTTC CASSSRQGGSYNEQFF
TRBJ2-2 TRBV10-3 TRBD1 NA TGTGCCATCAGTGAGTTGGGACAGGAGAAGAGCACCGGGGAGCTGTTTTTT CAISELGQEKSTGELFF
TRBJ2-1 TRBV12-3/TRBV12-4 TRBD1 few TGTGCCAGCACTCCATTGGACAGGGGCCCGTACTATGAGCAGTTCTTC CASTPLDRGPYYEQFF
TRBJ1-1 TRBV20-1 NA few TGCAGTGCTAGAAATGAGTTAAACACTGAAGCTTTCTTT CSARNELNTEAFF
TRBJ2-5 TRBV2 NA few TGTGCCAGCAGTGAAGAAGGTCCAGGTGGAGGGGAAGAGACCCAGTACTTC CASSEEGPGGGEETQYF
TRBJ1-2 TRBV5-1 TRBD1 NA TGCGCCAGCAGCTTGCCACAGGGGGCGCAGTATGGCTACACCTTC CASSLPQGAQYGYTF
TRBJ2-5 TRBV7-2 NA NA TGTGCCAGCAGCTTTGTACAGATGGTTCGAGGAGAGACCCAGTACTTC CASSFVQMVRGETQYF
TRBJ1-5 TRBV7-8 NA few TGTGCCAGCAGCTTACGATCCGGGCATCAGCCCCAGCATTTT CASSLRSGHQPQHF
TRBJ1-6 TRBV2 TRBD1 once TGTGCCAGCGAAAATGGACAGGTGTATTCACCCCTCCACTTT CASENGQVYSPLHF